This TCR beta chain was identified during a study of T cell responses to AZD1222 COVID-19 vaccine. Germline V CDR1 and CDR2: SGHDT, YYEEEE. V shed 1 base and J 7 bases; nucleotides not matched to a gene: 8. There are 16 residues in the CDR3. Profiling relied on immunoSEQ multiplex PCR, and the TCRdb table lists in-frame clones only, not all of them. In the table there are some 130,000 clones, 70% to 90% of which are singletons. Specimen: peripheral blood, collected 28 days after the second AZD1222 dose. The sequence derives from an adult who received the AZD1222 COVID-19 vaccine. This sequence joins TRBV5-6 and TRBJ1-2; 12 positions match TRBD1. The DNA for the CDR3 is TGTGCCAGCAGCTTGTTGGGACAGGGGGCGGCTGGTGGCTACACCTTC. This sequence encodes CASSLLGQGAAGGYTF. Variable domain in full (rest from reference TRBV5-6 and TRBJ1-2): DAGVTQSPTHLIKTRGQQVTLRCSPKSGHDTVSWYQQALGQGPQFIFQYYEEEERQRGNFPDRFSGHQFPNYSSELNVNALLLGDSALYLCASSLLGQGAAGGYTFGSGTRLTVV.